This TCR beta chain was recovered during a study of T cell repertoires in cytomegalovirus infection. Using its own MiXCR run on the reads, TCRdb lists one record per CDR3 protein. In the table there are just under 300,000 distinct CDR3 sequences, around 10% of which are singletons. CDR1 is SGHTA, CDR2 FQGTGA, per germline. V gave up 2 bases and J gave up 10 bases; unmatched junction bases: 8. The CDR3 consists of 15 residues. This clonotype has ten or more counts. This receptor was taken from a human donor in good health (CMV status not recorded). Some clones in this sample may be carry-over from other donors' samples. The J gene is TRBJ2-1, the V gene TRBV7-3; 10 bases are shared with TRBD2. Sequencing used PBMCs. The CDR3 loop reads CASSLQSGGAREQFF. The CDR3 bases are TGTGCCAGCAGCTTACAGAGCGGGGGGGCTCGAGAGCAGTTCTTC.